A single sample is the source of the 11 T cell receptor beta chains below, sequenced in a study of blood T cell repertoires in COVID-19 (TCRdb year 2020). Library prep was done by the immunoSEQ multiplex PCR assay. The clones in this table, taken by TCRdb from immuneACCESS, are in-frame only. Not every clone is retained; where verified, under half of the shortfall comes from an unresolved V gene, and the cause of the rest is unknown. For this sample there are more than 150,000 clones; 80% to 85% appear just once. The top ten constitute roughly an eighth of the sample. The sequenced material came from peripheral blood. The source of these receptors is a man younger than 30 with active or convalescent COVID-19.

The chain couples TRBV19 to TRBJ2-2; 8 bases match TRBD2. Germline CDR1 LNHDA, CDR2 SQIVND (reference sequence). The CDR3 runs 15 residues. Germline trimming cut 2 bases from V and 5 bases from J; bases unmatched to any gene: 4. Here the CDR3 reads CASSISAGGTGELFF. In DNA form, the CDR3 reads TGTGCCAGTAGTATAAGTGCGGGGGGTACCGGGGAGCTGTTTTTT.

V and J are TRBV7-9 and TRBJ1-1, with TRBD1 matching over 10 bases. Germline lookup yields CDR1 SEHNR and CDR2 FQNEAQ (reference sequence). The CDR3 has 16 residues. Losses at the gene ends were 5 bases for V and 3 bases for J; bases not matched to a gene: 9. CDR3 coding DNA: TGTGCCAGCAGCCCGAGTCCCGGGACAGGGGACACTGAAGCTTTCTTT. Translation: CASSPSPGTGDTEAFF. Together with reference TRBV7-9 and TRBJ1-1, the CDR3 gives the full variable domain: DTGVSQNPRHKITKRGQNVTFRCDPISEHNRLYWYRQTLGQGPEFLTYFQNEAQLEKSRLLSDRFSAERPKGSFSTLEIQRTEQGDSAMYLCASSPSPGTGDTEAFFGQGTRLTVV.

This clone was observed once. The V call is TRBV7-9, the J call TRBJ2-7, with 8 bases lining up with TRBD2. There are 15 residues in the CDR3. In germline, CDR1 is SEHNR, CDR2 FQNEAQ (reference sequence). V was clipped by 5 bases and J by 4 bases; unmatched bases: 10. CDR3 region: CASSPGNSGIYEQYF. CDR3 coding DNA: TGTGCCAGCAGCCCGGGTAATAGCGGGATTTACGAGCAGTACTTC.

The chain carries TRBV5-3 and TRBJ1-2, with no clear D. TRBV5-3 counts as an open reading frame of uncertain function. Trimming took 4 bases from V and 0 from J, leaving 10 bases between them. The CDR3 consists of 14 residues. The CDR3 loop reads CARSPGCANYGYTF. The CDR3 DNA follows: TGTGCCAGAAGCCCCGGGTGTGCTAACTATGGCTACACCTTC.

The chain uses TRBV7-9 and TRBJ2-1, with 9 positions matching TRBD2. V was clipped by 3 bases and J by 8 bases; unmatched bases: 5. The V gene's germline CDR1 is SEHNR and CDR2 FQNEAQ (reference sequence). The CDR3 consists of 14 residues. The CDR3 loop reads CASSLAGGPDEQFF. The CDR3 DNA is TGTGCCAGCAGCTTGGCGGGAGGGCCAGATGAGCAGTTCTTC.

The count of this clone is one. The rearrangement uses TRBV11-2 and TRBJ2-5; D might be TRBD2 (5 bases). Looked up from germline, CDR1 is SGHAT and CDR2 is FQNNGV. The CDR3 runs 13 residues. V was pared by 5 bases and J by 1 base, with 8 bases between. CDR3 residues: CASSAGIQETQYF. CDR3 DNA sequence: TGTGCCAGCAGCGCGGGTATCCAAGAGACCCAGTACTTC.

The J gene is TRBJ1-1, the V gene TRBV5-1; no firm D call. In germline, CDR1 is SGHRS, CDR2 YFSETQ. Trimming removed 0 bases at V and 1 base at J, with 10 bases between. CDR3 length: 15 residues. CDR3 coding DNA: TGCGCCAGCAGCTTGGCCCCCCGACAGAACACTGAAGCTTTCTTT. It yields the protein CASSLAPRQNTEAFF.

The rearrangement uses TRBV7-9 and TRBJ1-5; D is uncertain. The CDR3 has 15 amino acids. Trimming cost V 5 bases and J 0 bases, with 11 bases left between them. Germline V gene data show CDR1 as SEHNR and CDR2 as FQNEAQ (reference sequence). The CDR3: CASSETENSNQPQHF. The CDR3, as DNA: TGTGCCAGCAGCGAAACTGAGAATAGCAATCAGCCCCAGCATTTT.

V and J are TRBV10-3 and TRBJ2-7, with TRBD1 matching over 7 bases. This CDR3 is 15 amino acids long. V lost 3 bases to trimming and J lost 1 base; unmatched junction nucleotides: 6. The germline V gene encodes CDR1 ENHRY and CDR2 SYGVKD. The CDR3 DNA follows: TGTGCCATCAGTGACCCGGGACAGAAATCCTACGAGCAGTACTTC. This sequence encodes CAISDPGQKSYEQYF.

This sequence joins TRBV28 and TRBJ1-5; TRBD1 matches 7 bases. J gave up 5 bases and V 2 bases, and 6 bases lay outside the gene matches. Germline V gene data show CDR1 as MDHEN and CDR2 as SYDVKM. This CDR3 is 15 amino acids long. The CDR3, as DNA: TGTGCCAGCAGTTTACTACGGGACAGTTATCAGCCCCAGCATTTT. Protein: CASSLLRDSYQPQHF.

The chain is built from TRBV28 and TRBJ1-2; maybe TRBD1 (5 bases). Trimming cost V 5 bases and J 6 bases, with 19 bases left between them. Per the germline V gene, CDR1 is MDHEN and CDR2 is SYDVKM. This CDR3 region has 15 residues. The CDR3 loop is CASSPAGHGRNGYTF. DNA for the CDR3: TGTGCCAGCAGTCCCGCGGGGCATGGTAGGAATGGCTACACCTTC.